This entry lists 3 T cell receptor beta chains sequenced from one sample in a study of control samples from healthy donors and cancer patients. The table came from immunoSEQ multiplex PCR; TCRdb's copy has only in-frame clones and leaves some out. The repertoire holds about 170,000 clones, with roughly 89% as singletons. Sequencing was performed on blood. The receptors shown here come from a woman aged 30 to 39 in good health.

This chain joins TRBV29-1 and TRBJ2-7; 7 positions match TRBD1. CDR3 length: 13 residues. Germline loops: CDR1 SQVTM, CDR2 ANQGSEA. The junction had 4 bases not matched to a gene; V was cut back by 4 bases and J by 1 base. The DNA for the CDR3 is TGCAGCGTTGGAGACAGGGAGTCCTACGAGCAGTACTTC. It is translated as CSVGDRESYEQYF.

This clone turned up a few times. For the CDR3, the DNA is TGTGCCAGCAGCTTGGGGACAGGGGGAAATAGCAATCAGCCCCAGCATTTT. This sequence encodes CASSLGTGGNSNQPQHF. The chain employs TRBV5-6 and TRBJ1-5; 10 nucleotides match TRBD1. Germline CDR1 and CDR2: SGHDT and YYEEEE. The CDR3 extends over 17 amino acids. Trimming took 0 bases from V and 0 from J; bases not matched to a gene: 3. Drawing the rest from reference TRBV5-6 and TRBJ1-5, the complete variable domain is DAGVTQSPTHLIKTRGQQVTLRCSPKSGHDTVSWYQQALGQGPQFIFQYYEEEERQRGNFPDRFSGHQFPNYSSELNVNALLLGDSALYLCASSLGTGGNSNQPQHFGDGTRLSIL.

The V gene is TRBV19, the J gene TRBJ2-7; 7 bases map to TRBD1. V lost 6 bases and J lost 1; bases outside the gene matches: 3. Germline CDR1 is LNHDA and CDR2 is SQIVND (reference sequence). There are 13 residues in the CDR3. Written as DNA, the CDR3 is TGTGCCAGTAGGAGGGGGCCTTCCTACGAGCAGTACTTC. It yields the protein CASRRGPSYEQYF.